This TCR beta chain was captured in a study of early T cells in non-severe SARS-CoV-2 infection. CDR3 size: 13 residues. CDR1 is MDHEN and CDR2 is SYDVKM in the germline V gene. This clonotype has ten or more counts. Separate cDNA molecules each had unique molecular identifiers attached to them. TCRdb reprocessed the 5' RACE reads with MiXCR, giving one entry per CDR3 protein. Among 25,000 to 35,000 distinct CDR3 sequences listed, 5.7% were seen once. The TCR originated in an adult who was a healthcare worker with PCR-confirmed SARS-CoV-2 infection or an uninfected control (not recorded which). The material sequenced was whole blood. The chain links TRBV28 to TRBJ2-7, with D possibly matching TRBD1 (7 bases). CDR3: CASSSRAEGARGV. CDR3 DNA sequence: TGTGCCAGCAGTTCTCGCGCGGAGGGGGCGCGTGGGGTC.